The clone carrying this T cell receptor beta chain was seen only once. Its antigen is as yet unknown. This sample is part of a study of T cell repertoires in ileal Crohn's disease. Overall study context: At postoperative colonoscopy, neoterminal ileum biopsies were taken as M6. Study-wide results and limits: Mucosal expansions were suggested to be mainly CD8 T cells. Within the first postoperative year, endoscopy came at median around 7 months.

CDR1 SGHTA and CDR2 FQGNSA come from the germline V gene. The CDR3 is 16 amino acids. Trimming at V came to 6 bases and at J to 6 bases, leaving 13 bases not matched to a gene. Per sample, roughly 0.45 micrograms of biopsy DNA were TCRB immunosequenced. This table comes from immunoSEQ multiplex PCR, and its TCRdb copy is limited to in-frame clones, with some not included. The sample carries approximately 12,000 clones, over 60% recorded once. As to time point: neoterminal ileum biopsy at postoperative endoscopy, about 6 months after surgery. This clonotype was obtained from an adult with Crohn's disease. The sample taken for sequencing was ileal tissue. J is TRBJ1-5 and V is TRBV7-2; TRBD1 matches 8 bases. CDR3 in DNA: TGTGCCAGCAGTTTTGGGGTCAGGGGGCGACTTCAGCCCCAGCATTTT. Translated, it gives CASSFGVRGRLQPQHF.